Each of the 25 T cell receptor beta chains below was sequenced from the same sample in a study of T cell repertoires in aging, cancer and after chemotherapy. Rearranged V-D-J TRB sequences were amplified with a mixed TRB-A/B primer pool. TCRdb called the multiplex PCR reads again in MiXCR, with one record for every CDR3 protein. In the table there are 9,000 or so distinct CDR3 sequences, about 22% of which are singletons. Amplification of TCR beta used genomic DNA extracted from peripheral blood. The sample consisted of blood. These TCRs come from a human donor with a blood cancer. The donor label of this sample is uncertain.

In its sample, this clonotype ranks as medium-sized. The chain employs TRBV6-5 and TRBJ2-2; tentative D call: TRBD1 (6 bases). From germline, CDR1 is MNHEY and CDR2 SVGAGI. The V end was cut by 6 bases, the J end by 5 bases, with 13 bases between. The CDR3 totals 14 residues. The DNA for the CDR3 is TGTGCCAGCAGGTTGCAGGGGCGGACCGGGGAGCTGTTTTTT. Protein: CASRLQGRTGELFF.

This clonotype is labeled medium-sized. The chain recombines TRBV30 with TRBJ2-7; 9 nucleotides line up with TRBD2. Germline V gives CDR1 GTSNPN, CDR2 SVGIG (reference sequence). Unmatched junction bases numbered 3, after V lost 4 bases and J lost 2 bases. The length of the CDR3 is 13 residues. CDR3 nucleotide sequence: TGTGCCTGGACGACTAGCGGCCCCTACGAGCAGTACTTC. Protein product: CAWTTSGPYEQYF.

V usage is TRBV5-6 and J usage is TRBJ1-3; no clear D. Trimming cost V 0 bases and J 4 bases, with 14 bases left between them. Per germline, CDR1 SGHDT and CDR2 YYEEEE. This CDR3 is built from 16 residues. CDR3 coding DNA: TGTGCCAGCAGCTTGGGCCAGGTAGAGATGGGAAACACCATATATTTT. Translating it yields CASSLGQVEMGNTIYF.

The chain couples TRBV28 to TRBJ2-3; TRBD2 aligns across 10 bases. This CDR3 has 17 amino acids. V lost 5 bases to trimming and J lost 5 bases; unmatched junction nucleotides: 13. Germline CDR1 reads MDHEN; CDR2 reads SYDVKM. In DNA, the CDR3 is TGTGCCAGCAGTCCTGAAGCGGGAGGGGTGATGGGAGATACGCAGTATTTT. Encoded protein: CASSPEAGGVMGDTQYF.

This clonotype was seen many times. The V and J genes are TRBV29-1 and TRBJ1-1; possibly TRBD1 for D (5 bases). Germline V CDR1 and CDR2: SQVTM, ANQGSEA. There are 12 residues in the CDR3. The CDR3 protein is CGGEGQNTEAFF. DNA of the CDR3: TGCGGGGGGGAAGGCCAGAACACTGAAGCTTTCTTT.

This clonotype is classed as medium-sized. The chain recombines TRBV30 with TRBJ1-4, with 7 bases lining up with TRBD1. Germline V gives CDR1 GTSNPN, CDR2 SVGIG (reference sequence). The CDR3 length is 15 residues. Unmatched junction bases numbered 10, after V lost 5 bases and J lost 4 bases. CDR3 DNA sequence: TGTGCCTGGGGAGGGGGCGCGGGAATTAATGAAAAACTGTTTTTT. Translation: CAWGGGAGINEKLFF.

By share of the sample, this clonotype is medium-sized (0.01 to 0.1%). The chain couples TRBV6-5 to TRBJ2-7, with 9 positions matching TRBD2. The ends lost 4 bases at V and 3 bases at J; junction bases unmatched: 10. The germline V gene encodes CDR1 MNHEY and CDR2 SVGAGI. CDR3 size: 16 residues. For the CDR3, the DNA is TGTGCCAGCAGTTCGAGGCCGGGACTAGCACACTACGAGCAGTACTTC. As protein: CASSSRPGLAHYEQYF.

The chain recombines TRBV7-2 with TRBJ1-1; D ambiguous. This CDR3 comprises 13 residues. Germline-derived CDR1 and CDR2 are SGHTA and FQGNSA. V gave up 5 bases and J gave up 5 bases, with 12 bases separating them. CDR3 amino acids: CASSPRSGTEAFF. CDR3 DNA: TGTGCCAGCAGCCCCCGCTCGGGGACTGAAGCTTTCTTT.

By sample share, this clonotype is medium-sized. The CDR3 protein is CASSHRSYEQYF. Written as DNA, the CDR3 is TGTGCCAGCAGCCACAGAAGCTACGAGCAGTACTTC. The V gene is TRBV5-6, the J gene TRBJ2-7; D is undetermined. Germline V gives CDR1 SGHDT, CDR2 YYEEEE. CDR3 length equals 12 residues. V lost 4 bases to trimming and J lost 3 bases, with 8 bases between them.

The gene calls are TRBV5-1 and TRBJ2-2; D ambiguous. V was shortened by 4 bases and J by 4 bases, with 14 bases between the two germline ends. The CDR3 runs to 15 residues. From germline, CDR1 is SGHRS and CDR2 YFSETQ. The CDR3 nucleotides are TGCGCCAGCAGCCCCAGTTCGGGTGGCACCGGGGAGCTGTTTTTT. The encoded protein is CASSPSSGGTGELFF.

The CDR3 DNA sequence: TGTGCCAGCAGCCAAGGAGTGGGGGGGAACACTGAAGCTTTCTTT. It codes for CASSQGVGGNTEAFF. This sequence joins TRBV11-1 and TRBJ1-1; D is perhaps TRBD1 (5 bases). CDR1 SGHAT and CDR2 FQDESV come from the germline V gene (reference sequence). The CDR3 is made up of 15 amino acids. V was shortened by 5 bases and J by 1 base, with 14 bases between the two germline ends.

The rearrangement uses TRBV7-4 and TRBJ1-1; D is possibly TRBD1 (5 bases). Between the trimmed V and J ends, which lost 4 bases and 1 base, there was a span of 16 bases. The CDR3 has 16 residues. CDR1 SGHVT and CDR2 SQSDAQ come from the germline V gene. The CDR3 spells CASSSPPGRENTEAFF. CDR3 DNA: TGTGCCAGCAGCTCTCCCCCGGGACGGGAGAACACTGAAGCTTTCTTT.

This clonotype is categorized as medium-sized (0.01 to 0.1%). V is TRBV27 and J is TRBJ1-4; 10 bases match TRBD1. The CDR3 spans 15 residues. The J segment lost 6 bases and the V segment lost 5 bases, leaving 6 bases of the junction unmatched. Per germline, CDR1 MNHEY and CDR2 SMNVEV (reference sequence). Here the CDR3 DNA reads TGTGCCAGCAGTCAGGACAGGGGGGGTGATGAAAAACTGTTTTTT. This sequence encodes CASSQDRGGDEKLFF.

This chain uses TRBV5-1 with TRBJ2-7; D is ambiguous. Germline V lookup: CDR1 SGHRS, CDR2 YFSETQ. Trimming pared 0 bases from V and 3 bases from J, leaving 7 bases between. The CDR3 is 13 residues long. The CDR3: CASSLGSYYEQYF. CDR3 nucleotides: TGCGCCAGCAGCTTGGGCAGCTACTACGAGCAGTACTTC.

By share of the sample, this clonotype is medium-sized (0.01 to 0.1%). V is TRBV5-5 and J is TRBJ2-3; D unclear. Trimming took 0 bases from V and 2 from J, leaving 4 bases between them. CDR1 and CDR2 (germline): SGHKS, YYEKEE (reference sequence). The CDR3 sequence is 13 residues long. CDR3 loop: CASSLGPTDTQYF. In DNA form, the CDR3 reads TGTGCCAGCAGCTTGGGACCCACAGATACGCAGTATTTT.

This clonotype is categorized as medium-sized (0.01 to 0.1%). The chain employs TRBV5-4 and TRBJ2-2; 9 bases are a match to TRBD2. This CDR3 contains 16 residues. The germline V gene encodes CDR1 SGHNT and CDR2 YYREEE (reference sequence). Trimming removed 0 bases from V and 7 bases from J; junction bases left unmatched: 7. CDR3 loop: CASSLGGSGRGGELFF. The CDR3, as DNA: TGTGCCAGCAGCTTGGGGGGTAGCGGGAGAGGCGGGGAGCTGTTTTTT. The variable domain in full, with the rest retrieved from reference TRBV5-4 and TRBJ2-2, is ETGVTQSPTHLIKTRGQQVTLRCSSQSGHNTVSWYQQALGQGPQFIFQYYREEENGRGNFPPRFSGLQFPNYSSELNVNALELDDSALYLCASSLGGSGRGGELFFGEGSRLTVL.

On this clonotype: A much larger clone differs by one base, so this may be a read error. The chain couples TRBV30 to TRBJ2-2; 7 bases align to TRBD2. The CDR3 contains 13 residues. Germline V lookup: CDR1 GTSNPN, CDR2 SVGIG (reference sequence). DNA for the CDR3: TGTGCCTGGAGTCCTAGCGGAAGCGGGAAGCTGTTTTTT. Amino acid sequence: CAWSPSGSGKLFF.

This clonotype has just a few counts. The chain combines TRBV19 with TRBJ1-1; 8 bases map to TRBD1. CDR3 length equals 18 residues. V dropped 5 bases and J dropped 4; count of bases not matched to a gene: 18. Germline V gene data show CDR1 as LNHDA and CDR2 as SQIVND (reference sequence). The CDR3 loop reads CASSVDRGRMTSITEAFF. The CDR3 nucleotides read TGTGCCAGTAGTGTCGACAGGGGACGCATGACTTCAATCACTGAAGCTTTCTTT.

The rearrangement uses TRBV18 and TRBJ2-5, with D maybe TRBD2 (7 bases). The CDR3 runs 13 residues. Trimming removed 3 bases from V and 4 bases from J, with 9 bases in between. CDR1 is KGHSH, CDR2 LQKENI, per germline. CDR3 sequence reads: CASSPGGRETQYF. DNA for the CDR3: TGTGCCAGCTCACCCGGGGGGCGAGAGACCCAGTACTTC.

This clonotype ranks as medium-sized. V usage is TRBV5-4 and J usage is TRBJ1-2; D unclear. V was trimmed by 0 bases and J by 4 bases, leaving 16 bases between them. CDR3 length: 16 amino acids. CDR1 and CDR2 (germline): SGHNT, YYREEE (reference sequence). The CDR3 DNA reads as TGTGCCAGCAGCTTGGGAGCTGGTGGCATCGGCTATGGCTACACCTTC. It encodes CASSLGAGGIGYGYTF.

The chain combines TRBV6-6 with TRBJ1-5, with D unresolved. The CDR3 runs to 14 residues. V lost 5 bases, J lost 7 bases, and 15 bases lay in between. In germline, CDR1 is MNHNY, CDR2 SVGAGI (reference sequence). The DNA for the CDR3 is TGTGCCAGCAGTGAAGCCCCCCGGGCCCAGCCCCAGCATTTT. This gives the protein CASSEAPRAQPQHF.

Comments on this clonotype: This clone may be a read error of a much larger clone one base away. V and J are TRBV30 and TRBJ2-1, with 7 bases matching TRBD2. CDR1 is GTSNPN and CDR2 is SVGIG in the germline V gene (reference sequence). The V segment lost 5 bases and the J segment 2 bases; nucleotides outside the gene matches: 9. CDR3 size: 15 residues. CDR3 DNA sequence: TGTGCCTGGTGGCCGGAACTAGCGACCTACAATGAGCAGTTCTTC. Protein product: CAWWPELATYNEQFF.

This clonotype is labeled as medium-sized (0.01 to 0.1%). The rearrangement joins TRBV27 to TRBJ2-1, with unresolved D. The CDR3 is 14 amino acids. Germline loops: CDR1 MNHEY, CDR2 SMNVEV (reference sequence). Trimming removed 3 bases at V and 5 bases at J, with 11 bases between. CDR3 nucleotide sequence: TGTGCCAGCAGTTTGCGTTTGTCGAACAATGAGCAGTTCTTC. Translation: CASSLRLSNNEQFF.

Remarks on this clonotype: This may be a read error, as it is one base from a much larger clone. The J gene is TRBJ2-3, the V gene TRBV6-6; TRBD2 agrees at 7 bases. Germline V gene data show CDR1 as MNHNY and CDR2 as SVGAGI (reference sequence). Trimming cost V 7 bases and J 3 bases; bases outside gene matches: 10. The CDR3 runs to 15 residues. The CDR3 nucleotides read TGTGCCAGCAACTTTTTGGGGGAGGGGACAGATACGCAGTATTTT. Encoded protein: CASNFLGEGTDTQYF.

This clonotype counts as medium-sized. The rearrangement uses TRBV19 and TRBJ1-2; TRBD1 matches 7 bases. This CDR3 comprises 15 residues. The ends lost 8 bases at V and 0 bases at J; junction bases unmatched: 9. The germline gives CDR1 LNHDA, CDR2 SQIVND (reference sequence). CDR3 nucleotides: TGTGCCAGTCGGGACAGTCCTTCAACTAACTATGGCTACACCTTC. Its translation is CASRDSPSTNYGYTF.